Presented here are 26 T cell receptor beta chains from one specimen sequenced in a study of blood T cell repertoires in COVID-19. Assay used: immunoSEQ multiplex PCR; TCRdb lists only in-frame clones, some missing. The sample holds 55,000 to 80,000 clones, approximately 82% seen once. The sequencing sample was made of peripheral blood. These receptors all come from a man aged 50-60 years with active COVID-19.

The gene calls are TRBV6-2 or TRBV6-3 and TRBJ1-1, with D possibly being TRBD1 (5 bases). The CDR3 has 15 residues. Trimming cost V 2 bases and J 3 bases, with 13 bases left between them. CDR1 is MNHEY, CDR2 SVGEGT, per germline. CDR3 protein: CASSYRPGRYTEAFF. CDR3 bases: TGTGCCAGCAGTTACCGTCCAGGGAGGTACACTGAAGCTTTCTTT.

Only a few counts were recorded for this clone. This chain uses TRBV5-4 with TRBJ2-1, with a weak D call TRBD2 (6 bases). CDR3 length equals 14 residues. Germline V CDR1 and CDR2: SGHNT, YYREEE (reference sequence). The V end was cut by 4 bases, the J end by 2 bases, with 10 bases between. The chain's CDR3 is CASSLRLAYNEQFF. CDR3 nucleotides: TGTGCCAGCAGCCTTAGACTAGCCTACAATGAGCAGTTCTTC.

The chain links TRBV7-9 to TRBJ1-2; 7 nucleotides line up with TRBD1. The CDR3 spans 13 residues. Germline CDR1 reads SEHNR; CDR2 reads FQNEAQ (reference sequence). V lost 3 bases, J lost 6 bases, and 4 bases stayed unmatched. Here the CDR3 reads CASSFPTGDGYTF. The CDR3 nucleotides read TGTGCCAGCAGCTTCCCTACAGGGGATGGCTACACCTTC.

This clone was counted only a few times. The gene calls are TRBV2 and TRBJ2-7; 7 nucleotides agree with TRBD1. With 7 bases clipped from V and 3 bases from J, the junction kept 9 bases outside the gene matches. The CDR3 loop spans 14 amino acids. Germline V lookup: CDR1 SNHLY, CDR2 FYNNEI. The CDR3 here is CASNPGTVSYEQYF. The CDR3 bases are TGTGCCAGCAACCCCGGGACAGTAAGCTACGAGCAGTACTTC.

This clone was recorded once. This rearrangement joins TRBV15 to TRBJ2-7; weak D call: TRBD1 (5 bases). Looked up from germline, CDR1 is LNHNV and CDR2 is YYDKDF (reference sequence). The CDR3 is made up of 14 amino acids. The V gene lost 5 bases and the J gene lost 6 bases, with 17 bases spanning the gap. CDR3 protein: CATSAEQVPGEQYF. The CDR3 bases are TGTGCCACCAGCGCCGAACAGGTCCCGGGCGAGCAGTACTTC.

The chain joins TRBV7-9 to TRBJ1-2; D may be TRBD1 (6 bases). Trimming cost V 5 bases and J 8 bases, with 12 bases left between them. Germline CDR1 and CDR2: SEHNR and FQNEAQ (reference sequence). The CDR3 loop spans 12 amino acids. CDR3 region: CASSPGTWGYTF. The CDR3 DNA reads TGTGCCAGCAGCCCCGGGACATGGGGCTACACCTTC.

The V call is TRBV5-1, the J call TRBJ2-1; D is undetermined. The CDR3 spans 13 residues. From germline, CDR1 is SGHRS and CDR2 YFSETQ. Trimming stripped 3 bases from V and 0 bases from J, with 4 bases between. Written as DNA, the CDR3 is TGCGCCAGCAGCTGGAGCTCCTACAATGAGCAGTTCTTC. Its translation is CASSWSSYNEQFF.

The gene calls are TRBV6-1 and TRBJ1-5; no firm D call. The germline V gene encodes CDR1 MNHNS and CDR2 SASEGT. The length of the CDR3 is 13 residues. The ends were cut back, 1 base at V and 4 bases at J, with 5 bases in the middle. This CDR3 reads CASSEVVNQPQHF. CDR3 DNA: TGTGCCAGCAGTGAAGTCGTAAATCAGCCCCAGCATTTT.

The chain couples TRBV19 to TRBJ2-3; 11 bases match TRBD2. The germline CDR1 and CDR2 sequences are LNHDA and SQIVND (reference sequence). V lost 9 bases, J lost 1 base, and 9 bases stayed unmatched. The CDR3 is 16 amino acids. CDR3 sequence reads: CASRQSSGGRTDTQYF. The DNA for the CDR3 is TGTGCCAGCCGGCAATCTAGCGGGGGGCGCACAGATACGCAGTATTTT.

The CDR3 sequence: CASSGRPGQGQETQYF. The CDR3 nucleotides read TGTGCCAGCAGTGGGCGTCCGGGACAGGGCCAAGAGACCCAGTACTTC. The chain joins TRBV25-1 to TRBJ2-5; 9 bases line up with TRBD1. This CDR3 spans 16 amino acids. V dropped 4 bases and J dropped 1; count of bases not matched to a gene: 7. Germline V CDR1 and CDR2: MGHDK, SYGVNS.

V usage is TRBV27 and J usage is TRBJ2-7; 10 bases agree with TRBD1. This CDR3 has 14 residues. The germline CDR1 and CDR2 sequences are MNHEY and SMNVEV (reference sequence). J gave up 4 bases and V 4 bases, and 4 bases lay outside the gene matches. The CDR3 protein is CASSWGGQGYEQYF. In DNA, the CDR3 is TGTGCCAGCAGTTGGGGGGGACAGGGGTACGAGCAGTACTTC.

The CDR3 protein is CASSGVRSDRALPREFF. Written as DNA, the CDR3 is TGTGCCAGCAGTGGGGTTCGTTCGGACAGGGCCCTCCCCCGGGAGTTCTTC. The chain links TRBV6-1 to TRBJ2-1; 8 nucleotides align to TRBD1. Unmatched junction bases numbered 22, after V lost 4 bases and J lost 14 bases. CDR3 size: 17 residues. Germline-derived CDR1 and CDR2 are MNHNS and SASEGT.

The DNA for the CDR3 is TGTGCCAGCAGCTTATGGGGGGGCCCTGGCTACACCTTC. As protein: CASSLWGGPGYTF. The rearrangement uses TRBV7-3 and TRBJ1-2, with D possibly being TRBD1 (6 bases). This CDR3 spans 13 amino acids. The germline CDR1 and CDR2 sequences are SGHTA and FQGTGA. V was clipped by 2 bases and J by 7 bases, with 11 bases between them.

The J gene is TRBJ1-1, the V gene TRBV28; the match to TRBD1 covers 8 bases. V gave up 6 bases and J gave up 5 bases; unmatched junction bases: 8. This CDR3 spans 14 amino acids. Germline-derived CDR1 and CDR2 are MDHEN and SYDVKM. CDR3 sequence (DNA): TGTGCCAGCAGGGGAACAGGGGGTCGGACTGAAGCTTTCTTT. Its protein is CASRGTGGRTEAFF.

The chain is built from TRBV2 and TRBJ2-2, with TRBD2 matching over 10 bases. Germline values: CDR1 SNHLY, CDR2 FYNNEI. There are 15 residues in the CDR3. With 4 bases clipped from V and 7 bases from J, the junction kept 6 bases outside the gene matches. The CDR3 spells CASSGSGRNGGELFF. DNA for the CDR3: TGTGCCAGCAGTGGTAGCGGGAGGAATGGCGGGGAGCTGTTTTTT.

The CDR3 loop is CASSLVGLAGGINVNEQFF. For the CDR3, the DNA is TGCGCCAGCAGCTTGGTTGGACTAGCGGGGGGTATTAACGTCAATGAGCAGTTCTTC. The chain links TRBV5-1 to TRBJ2-1, with 14 bases fitting TRBD2. CDR1 SGHRS and CDR2 YFSETQ come from the germline V gene. The CDR3 has 19 amino acids. Trimming at V came to 0 bases and at J to 6 bases, leaving 11 bases not matched to a gene.

CDR3 nucleotides: TGTGCCAGCAGCGTAGCCACAGGGTACCAAGAGACCCAGTACTTC. Its protein product is CASSVATGYQETQYF. V usage is TRBV9 and J usage is TRBJ2-5, with D possibly being TRBD1 (6 bases). Germline V CDR1 and CDR2: SGDLS, YYNGEE. Trimming took 0 bases from V and 0 from J, leaving 9 bases between them. CDR3 length: 15 amino acids.

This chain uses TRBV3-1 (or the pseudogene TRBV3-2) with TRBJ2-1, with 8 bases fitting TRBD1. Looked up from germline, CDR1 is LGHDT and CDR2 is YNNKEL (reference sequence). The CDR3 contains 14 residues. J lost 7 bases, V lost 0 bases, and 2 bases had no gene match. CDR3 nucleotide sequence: TGTGCCAGCAGCCAAGAGGGACAGGTGAATGAGCAGTTCTTC. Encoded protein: CASSQEGQVNEQFF.

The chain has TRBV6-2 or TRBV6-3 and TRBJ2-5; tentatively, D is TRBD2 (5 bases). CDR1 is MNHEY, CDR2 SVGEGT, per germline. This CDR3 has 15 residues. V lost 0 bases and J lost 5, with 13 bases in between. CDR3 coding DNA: TGTGCCAGCAGTTACTCGAAATGGGGAGAGGAGACCCAGTACTTC. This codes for CASSYSKWGEETQYF.

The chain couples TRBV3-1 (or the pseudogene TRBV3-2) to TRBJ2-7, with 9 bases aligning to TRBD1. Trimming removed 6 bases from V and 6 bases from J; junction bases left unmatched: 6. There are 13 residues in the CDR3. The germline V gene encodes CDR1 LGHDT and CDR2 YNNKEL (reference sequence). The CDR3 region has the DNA TGTGCCAGCAGGGGGACAGGGCGGGGCGAGCAGTACTTC. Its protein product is CASRGTGRGEQYF.

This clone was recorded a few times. CDR3 sequence reads: CAWSGQGYGYTF. CDR3 bases: TGTGCCTGGAGTGGACAGGGCTATGGCTACACCTTC. The V call is TRBV30, the J call TRBJ1-2; TRBD1 matches at 7 bases. The junction had 0 bases not matched to a gene; V was cut back by 1 base and J by 4 bases. The CDR3 has 12 amino acids. CDR1 GTSNPN and CDR2 SVGIG come from the germline V gene (reference sequence). Looking up the rest from reference TRBV30 and TRBJ1-2 gives the full variable domain: SQTIHQWPATLVQPVGSPLSLECTVEGTSNPNLYWYRQAAGRGLQLLFYSVGIGQISSEVPQNLSASRPQDRQFILSSKKLLLSDSGFYLCAWSGQGYGYTFGSGTRLTVV.

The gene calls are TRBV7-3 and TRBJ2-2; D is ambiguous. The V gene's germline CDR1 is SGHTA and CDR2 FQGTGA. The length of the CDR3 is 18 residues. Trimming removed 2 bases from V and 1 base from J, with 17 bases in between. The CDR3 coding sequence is TGTGCCAGCAGCTTAGAGCCTTCGCACCTACTGAACACCGGGGAGCTGTTTTTT. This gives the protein CASSLEPSHLLNTGELFF. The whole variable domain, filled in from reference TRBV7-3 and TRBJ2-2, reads GAGVSQTPSNKVTEKGKYVELRCDPISGHTALYWYRQSLGQGPEFLIYFQGTGAADDSGLPNDRFFAVRPEGSVSTLKIQRTERGDSAVYLCASSLEPSHLLNTGELFFGEGSRLTVL.

The CDR3 DNA reads TGCGCCAGCAGCTTGGGGACAGGGGGCAAAGAGACCCAGTACTTC. This sequence encodes CASSLGTGGKETQYF. The rearrangement links TRBV5-1 to TRBJ2-5; 11 bases align to TRBD1. Germline CDR1 SGHRS, CDR2 YFSETQ. V lost 0 bases, J lost 3 bases, and 1 base stayed unmatched. The CDR3 contains 15 residues.

CDR3 coding DNA: TGTGCCAGCAGCCAAGGGGTCAGGGGGTATGGCTACACCTTC. This encodes CASSQGVRGYGYTF. The J gene is TRBJ1-2, the V gene TRBV3-1 (or the pseudogene TRBV3-2); 7 nucleotides agree with TRBD1. CDR1 is LGHDT, CDR2 YNNKEL, per germline (reference sequence). V trimming: 1 base; J trimming: 5 bases; junction bases outside the gene matches: 4. This CDR3 contains 14 residues.

The CDR3 nucleotides read TGTGCCACCAGTGATACTTCAGGGCCACAAGAGACCCAGTACTTC. Translating it yields CATSDTSGPQETQYF. The chain carries TRBV24-1 and TRBJ2-5; possible D gene TRBD1, 5 bases. This CDR3 comprises 15 residues. Germline loops: CDR1 KGHDR, CDR2 SFDVKD. V was trimmed by 3 bases and J by 2 bases, leaving 12 bases between them.

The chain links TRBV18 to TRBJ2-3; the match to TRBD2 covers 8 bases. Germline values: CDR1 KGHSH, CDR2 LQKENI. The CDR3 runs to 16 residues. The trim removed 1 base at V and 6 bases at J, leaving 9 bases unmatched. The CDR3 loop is CASSPLGLAVSDTQYF. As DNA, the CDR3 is TGTGCCAGCTCACCACTCGGACTAGCAGTCAGCGATACGCAGTATTTT.